Reported below is one TCR beta chain. The sample originates from a study of cytomegalovirus exposure and HLA in healthy donors. Primers included in the PCR were 60 Vbeta and 13 Jbeta primers. The data were produced by immunoSEQ multiplex PCR, yet TCRdb's version contains in-frame clones alone and is incomplete. The data hold some 61,000 clones, with about 81% observed a single time. The receptor's source is a human donor in good health. What was sequenced was PBMCs.

CDR3 residues: CASSAMARAGNTIYF. Written as DNA, the CDR3 is TGTGCCAGCAGCGCCATGGCCAGGGCTGGAAACACCATATATTTT. The chain uses TRBV9 and TRBJ1-3; TRBD1 is a possible D gene (5 bases). The length of the CDR3 is 15 residues. The V end was cut by 3 bases, the J end by 2 bases, with 12 bases between. The germline V gene has CDR1 SGDLS and CDR2 YYNGEE.